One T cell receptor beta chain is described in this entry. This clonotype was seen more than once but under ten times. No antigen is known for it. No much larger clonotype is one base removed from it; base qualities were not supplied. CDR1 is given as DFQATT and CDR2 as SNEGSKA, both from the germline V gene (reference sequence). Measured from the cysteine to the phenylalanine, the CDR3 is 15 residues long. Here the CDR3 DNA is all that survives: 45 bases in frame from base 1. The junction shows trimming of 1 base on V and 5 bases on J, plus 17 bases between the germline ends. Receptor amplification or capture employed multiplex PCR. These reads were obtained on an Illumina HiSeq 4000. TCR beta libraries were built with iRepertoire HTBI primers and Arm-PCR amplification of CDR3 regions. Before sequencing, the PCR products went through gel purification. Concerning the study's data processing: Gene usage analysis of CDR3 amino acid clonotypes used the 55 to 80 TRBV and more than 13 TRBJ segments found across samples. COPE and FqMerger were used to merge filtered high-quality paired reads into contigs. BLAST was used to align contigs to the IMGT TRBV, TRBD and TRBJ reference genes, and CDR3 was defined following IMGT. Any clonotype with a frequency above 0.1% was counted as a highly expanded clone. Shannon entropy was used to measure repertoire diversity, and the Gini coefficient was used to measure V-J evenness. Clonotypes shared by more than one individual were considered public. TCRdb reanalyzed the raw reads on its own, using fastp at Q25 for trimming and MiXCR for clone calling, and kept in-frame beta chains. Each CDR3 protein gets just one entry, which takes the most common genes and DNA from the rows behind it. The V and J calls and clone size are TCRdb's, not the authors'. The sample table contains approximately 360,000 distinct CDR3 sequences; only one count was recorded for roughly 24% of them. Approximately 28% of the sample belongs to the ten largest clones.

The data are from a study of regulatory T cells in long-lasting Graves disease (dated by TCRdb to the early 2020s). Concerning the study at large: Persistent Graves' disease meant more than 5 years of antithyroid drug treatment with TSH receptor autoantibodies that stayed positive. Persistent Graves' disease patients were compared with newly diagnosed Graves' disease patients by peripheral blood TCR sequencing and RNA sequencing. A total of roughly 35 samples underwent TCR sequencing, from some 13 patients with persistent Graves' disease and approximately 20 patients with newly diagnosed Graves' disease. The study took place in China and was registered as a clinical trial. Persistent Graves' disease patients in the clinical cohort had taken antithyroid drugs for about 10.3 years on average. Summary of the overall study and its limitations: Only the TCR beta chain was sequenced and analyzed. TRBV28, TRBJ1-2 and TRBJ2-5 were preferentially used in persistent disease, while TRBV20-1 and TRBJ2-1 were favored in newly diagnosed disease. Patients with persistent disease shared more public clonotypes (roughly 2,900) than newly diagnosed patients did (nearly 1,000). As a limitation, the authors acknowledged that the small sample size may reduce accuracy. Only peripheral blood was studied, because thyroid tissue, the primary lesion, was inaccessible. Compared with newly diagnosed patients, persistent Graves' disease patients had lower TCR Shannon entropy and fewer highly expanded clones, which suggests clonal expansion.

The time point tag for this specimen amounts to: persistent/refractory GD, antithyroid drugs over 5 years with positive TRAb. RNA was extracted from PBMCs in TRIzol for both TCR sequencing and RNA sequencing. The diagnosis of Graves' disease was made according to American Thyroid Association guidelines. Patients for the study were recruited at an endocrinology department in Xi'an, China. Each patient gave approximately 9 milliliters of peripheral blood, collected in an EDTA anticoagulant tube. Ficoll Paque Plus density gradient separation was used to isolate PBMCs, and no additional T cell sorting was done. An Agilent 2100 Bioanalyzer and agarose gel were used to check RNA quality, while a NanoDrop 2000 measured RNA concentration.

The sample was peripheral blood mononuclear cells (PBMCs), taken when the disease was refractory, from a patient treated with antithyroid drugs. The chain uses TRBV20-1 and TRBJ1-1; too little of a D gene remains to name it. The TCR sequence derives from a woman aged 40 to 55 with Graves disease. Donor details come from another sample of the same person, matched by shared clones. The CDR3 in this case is CSARGPWGVRTEAFF. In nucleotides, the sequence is TGCAGTGCTAGAGGTCCCTGGGGAGTACGGACTGAAGCTTTCTTT.